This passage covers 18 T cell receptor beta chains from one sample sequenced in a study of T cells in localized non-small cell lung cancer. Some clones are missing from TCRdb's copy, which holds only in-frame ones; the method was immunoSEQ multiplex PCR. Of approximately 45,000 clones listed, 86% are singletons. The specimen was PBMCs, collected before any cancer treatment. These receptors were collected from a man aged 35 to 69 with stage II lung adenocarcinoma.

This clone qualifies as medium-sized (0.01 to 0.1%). The chain's CDR3 is CASSEGPSTDTQYF. The CDR3 DNA follows: TGTGCCAGCAGTGAGGGACCTAGCACAGATACGCAGTATTTT. The genes are TRBV2 and TRBJ2-3, with D tentatively TRBD1 or TRBD2 (5 bases each). The V end was cut by 3 bases, the J end by 0 bases, with 7 bases between. This CDR3 comprises 14 residues. Germline V lookup: CDR1 SNHLY, CDR2 FYNNEI. The variable domain in full, completed from reference TRBV2 and TRBJ2-3, reads EPEVTQTPSHQVTQMGQEVILRCVPISNHLYFYWYRQILGQKVEFLVSFYNNEISEKSEIFDDQFSVERPDGSNFTLKIRSTKLEDSAMYFCASSEGPSTDTQYFGPGTRLTVL.

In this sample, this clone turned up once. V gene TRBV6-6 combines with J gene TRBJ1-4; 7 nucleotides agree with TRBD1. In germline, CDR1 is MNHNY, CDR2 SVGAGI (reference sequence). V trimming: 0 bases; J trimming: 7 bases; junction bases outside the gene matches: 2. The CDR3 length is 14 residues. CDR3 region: CASSYSRGPEKLFF. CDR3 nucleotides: TGTGCCAGCAGTTACTCGAGGGGGCCTGAAAAACTGTTTTTT.

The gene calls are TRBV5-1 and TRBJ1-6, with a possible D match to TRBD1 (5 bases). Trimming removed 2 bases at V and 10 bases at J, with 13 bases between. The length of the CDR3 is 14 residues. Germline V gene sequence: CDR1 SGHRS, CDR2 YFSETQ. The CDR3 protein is CASSFTRESSPLHF. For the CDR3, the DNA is TGCGCCAGCAGCTTTACCAGGGAATCATCACCCCTCCACTTT.

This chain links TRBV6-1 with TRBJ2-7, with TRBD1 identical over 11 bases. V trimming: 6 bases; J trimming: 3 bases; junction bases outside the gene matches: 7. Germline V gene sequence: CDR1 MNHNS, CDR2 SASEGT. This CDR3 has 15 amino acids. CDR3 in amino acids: CASSGRDRGIYEQYF. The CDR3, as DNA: TGTGCCAGCAGCGGAAGGGACAGGGGGATCTACGAGCAGTACTTC.

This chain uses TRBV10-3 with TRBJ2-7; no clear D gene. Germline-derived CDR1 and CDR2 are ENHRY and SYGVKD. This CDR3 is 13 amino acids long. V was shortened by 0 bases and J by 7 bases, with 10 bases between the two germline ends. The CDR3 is CAISESWTGEQYF. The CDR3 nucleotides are TGTGCCATCAGTGAGTCATGGACGGGTGAGCAGTACTTC.

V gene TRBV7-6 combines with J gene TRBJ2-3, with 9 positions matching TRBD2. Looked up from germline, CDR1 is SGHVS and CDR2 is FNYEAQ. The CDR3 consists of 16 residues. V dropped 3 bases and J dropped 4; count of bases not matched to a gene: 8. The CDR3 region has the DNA TGTGCCAGCAGCTTGGACTTAGCGGGGGCCCCAGATACGCAGTATTTT. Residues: CASSLDLAGAPDTQYF. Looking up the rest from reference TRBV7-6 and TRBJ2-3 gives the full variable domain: GAGVSQSPRYKVTKRGQDVALRCDPISGHVSLYWYRQALGQGPEFLTYFNYEAQQDKSGLPNDRFSAERPEGSISTLTIQRTEQRDSAMYRCASSLDLAGAPDTQYFGPGTRLTVL.

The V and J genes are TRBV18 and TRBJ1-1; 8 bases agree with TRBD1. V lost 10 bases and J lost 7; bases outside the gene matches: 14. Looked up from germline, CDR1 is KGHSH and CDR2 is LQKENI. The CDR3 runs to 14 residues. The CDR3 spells CANSREQGAVEAFF. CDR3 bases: TGTGCCAACTCTAGGGAGCAGGGGGCAGTTGAAGCTTTCTTT.

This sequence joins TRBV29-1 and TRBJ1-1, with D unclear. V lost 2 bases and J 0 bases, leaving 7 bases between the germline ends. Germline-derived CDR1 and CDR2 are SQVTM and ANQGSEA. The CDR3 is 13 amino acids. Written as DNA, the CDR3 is TGCAGCGTTGAAAAACTGATGAACACTGAAGCTTTCTTT. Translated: CSVEKLMNTEAFF.

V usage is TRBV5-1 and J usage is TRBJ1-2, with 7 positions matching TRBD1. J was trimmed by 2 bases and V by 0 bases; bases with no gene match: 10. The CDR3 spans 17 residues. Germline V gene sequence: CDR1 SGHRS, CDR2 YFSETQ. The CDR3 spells CASSLDRSDRANYGYTF. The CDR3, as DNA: TGCGCCAGCAGCTTGGACCGATCAGACAGGGCCAACTATGGCTACACCTTC. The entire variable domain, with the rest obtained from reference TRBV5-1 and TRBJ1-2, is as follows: KAGVTQTPRYLIKTRGQQVTLSCSPISGHRSVSWYQQTPGQGLQFLFEYFSETQRNKGNFPGRFSGRQFSNSRSEMNVSTLELGDSALYLCASSLDRSDRANYGYTFGSGTRLTVV.

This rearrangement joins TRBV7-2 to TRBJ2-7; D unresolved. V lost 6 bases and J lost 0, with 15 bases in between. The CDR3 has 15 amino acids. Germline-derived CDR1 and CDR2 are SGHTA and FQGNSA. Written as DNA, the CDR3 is TGTGCCAGCAGTTATCAATGGCGGAGCTCCTACGAGCAGTACTTC. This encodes CASSYQWRSSYEQYF.

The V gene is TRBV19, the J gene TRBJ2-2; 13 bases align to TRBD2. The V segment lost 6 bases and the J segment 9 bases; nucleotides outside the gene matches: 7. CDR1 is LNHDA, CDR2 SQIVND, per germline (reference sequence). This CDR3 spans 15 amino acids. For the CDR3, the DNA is TGTGCCAGTAGCATGGGACTAGCGGGAAAATGGGAGCTGTTTTTT. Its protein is CASSMGLAGKWELFF.

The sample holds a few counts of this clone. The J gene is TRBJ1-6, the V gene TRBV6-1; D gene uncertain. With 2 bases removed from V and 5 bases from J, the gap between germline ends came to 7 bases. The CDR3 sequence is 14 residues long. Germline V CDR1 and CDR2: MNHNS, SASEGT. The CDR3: CASSELQNNSPLHF. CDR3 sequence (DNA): TGTGCCAGCAGTGAACTACAGAATAATTCACCCCTCCACTTT.

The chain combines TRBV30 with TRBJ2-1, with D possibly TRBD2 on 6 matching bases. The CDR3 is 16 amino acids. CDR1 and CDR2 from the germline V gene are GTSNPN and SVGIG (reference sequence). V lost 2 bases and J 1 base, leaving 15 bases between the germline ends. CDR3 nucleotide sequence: TGTGCCTGGAGTAAAGGAATAGCGGATTCCTACAATGAGCAGTTCTTC. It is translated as CAWSKGIADSYNEQFF. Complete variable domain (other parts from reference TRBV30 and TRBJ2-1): SQTIHQWPATLVQPVGSPLSLECTVEGTSNPNLYWYRQAAGRGLQLLFYSVGIGQISSEVPQNLSASRPQDRQFILSSKKLLLSDSGFYLCAWSKGIADSYNEQFFGPGTRLTVL.

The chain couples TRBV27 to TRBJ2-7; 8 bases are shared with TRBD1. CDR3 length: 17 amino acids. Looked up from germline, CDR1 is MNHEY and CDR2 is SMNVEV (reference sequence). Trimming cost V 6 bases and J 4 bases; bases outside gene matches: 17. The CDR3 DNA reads TGTGCCAGCAGCGACCGGGACAGGACAAACCTTACTTACGAGCAGTACTTC. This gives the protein CASSDRDRTNLTYEQYF.

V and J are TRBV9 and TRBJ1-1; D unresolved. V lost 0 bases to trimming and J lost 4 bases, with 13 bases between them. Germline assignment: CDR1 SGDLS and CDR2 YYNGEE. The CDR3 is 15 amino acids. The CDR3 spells CASSVAEGLGTEAFF. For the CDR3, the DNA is TGTGCCAGCAGCGTAGCAGAGGGCTTGGGCACTGAAGCTTTCTTT.

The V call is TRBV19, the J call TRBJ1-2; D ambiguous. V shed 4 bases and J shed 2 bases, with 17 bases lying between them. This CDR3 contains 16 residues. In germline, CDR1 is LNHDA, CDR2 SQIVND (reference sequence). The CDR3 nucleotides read TGTGCCAGTAGTAAATCGACGGACCCTAGCAACTATGGCTACACCTTC. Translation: CASSKSTDPSNYGYTF. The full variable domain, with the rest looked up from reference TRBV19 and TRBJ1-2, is DGGITQSPKYLFRKEGQNVTLSCEQNLNHDAMYWYRQDPGQGLRLIYYSQIVNDFQKGDIAEGYSVSREKKESFPLTVTSAQKNPTAFYLCASSKSTDPSNYGYTFGSGTRLTVV.

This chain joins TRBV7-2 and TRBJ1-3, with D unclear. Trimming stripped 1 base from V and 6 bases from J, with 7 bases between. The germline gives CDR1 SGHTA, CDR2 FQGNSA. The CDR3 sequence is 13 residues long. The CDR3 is CASSLEHLNTIYF. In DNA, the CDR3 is TGTGCCAGCAGCTTAGAACATTTAAACACCATATATTTT. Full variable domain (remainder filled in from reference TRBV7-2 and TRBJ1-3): GAGVSQSPSNKVTEKGKDVELRCDPISGHTALYWYRQSLGQGLEFLIYFQGNSAPDKSGLPSDRFSAERTGGSVSTLTIQRTQQEDSAVYLCASSLEHLNTIYFGEGSWLTVV.

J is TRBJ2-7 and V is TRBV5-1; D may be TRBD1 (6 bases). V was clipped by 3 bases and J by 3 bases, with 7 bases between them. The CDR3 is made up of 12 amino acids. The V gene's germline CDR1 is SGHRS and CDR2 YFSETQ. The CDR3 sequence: CASSSDSYEQYF. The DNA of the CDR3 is TGCGCCAGCAGCTCGGACAGCTACGAGCAGTACTTC.